Listed below are T cell receptor beta chains from one sample, sequenced in a study of shared clonotypes between healthy human individuals. Assay used: immunoSEQ multiplex PCR; TCRdb lists only in-frame clones, some missing. The profile covers 500,000 or so clones, with roughly 95% appearing a single time and 0.064% taken by the ten largest. The sequencing input was naive CD4+ T cells sorted from blood. These receptors all come from a woman in her 30s in good health. Both conserved end residues are part of each CDR3. The D gene is left open where the match is weak. Only part of the rows carry a size: once, few, many, or a class if the clone is expanded.

j_gene | abundance | v_gene | d_gene | CDR3nt | CDR3aa
TRBJ2-3 | NA | TRBV18 | NA | TGTGCCAGCTCACCACGAGACCGACACACAGATACGCAGTATTTT | CASSPRDRHTDTQYF
TRBJ1-3 | NA | TRBV30 | NA | TGTGCCTGTTCCAGGGGATCCGGAAACACCATATATTTT | CACSRGSGNTIYF
TRBJ2-5 | NA | TRBV20-1 | NA | TGCAGTGCTATCAAAGAGACCCAGTACTTC | CSAIKETQYF
TRBJ2-5 | NA | TRBV4-1 | TRBD2 | TGCGCCAGCAGCCAGCCCCGACTAGCGGGAGTGAACAAGACCCAGTACTTC | CASSQPRLAGVNKTQYF
TRBJ2-7 | NA | TRBV9 | NA | TGTGCCAGCAGCGTAGGCATAACCCGGGACTCCCTAGGCGGCGAGCAGTACTTC | CASSVGITRDSLGGEQYF
TRBJ2-2 | NA | TRBV10-1 | TRBD1 | TGCGCCAGCAGTGTCCAGGGGGCGCTTCCCGGGGAGCTGTTTTTT | CASSVQGALPGELFF
TRBJ2-1 | NA | TRBV18 | TRBD2 | TGTGCCAGCTCCCCACCGGGACTAGCGGGAGGGAACAATGAGCAGTTCTTC | CASSPPGLAGGNNEQFF
TRBJ1-1 | NA | TRBV30 | NA | TGTGCCTGGAGCCCTTTGGGGGTGAACACTGAAGCTTTCTTT | CAWSPLGVNTEAFF
TRBJ2-3 | NA | TRBV28 | TRBD1 | TGTGCCAGCGCATTTGGGACAGGGGCGCGCACAGATACGCAGTATTTT | CASAFGTGARTDTQYF
TRBJ2-1 | NA | TRBV18 | TRBD2 | TGTGCCAGCTCCTCTGGACTAGCGGGTTACAATGAGCAGTTCTTC | CASSSGLAGYNEQFF
TRBJ1-3 | NA | TRBV7-9 | TRBD1 | TGTGCCAGCAGCTTAGATACAGGGGAAGGAAACACCATATATTTT | CASSLDTGEGNTIYF
TRBJ2-1 | NA | TRBV5-6 | TRBD2 | TGTGCCAGCAGCTTTATAAGCGGGAGTTACTCCAATGAGCAGTTCTTC | CASSFISGSYSNEQFF
TRBJ1-2 | NA | TRBV15 | TRBD1 | TGTGCCACCAGCAGAGATGGGACAGGGGACGGCTACACCTTC | CATSRDGTGDGYTF
TRBJ1-1 | NA | TRBV28 | NA | TGTGCCAGCACCCCAGGCAGGCAAGCTTTCTTT | CASTPGRQAFF
TRBJ2-7 | NA | TRBV28 | NA | TGTGCCAGCAGTTTAACAGGGCCCTACGAGCAGTACTTC | CASSLTGPYEQYF
TRBJ2-3 | NA | TRBV5-4 | TRBD2 | TGTGCCAGCAGCTTGGAAGCGGGAGGAGCAGATACGCAGTATTTT | CASSLEAGGADTQYF
TRBJ2-1 | once | TRBV27 | TRBD2 | TGTGCCAGCAGTTTACGTGTTACTGGCGGGAGGGCCTGGTCCTACAATGAGCAGTTCTTC | CASSLRVTGGRAWSYNEQFF